The source of this TCR beta chain is a study of monozygotic twins with inflammatory bowel disease. The CDR3 has 15 amino acids. Findings and limits, study-wide: IBD patients shared fewer clonotypes with others than healthy twins, especially with disease activity. Evidence failed to back one strong IBD-linked signal or clonotype.

cDNA synthesis was performed in eight separate reactions for each sample. No DNA is given; TCRdb re-called the 5' RACE reads and lists each CDR3 protein once. The sample totals about 450,000 distinct CDR3 sequences. As for this clonotype: Its antigen is not known.

Whole-blood RNA isolation (total RNA) proceeded without T cell sorting. This TCR came from a human donor with ulcerative colitis or Crohn's disease, or a healthy co-twin of an affected twin (not recorded which). This chain links TRBV12-3 or TRBV12-4 with TRBJ2-2; TCRdb calls TRBD2, which cannot be checked without DNA. What was sequenced was blood. CDR3 sequence reads: CASTSGGGYTGELFF.